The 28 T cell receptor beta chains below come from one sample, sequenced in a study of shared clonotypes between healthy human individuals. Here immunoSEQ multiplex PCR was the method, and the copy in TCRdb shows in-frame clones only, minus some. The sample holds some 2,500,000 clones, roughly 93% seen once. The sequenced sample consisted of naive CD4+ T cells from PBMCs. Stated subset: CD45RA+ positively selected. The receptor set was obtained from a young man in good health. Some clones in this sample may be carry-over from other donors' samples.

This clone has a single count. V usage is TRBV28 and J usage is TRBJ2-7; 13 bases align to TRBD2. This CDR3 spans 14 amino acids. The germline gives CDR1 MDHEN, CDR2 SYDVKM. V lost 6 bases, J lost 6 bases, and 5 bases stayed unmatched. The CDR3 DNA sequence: TGTGCCAGCAGACTAGCGGGAGGGGCCACCGAGCAGTACTTC. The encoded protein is CASRLAGGATEQYF.

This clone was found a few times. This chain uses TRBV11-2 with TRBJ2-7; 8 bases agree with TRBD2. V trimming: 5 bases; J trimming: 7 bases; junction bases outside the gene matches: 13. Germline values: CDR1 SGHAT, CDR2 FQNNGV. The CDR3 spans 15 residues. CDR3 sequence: CASSLGLALPGEQYF. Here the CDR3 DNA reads TGTGCCAGCAGCCTCGGACTAGCCTTACCGGGGGAGCAGTACTTC.

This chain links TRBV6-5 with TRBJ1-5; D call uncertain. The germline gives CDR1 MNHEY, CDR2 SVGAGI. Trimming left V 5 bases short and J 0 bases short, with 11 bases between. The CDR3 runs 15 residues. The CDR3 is CASSASGSSNQPQHF. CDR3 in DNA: TGTGCCAGCAGTGCGAGCGGGTCTAGCAATCAGCCCCAGCATTTT.

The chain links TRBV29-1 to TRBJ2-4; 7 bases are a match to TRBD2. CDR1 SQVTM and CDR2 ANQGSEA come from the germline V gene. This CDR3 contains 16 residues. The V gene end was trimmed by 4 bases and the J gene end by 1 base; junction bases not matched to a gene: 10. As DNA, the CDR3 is TGCAGCGTTGGAGGTGTGTCTAGCGGTGCCAAAAACATTCAGTACTTC. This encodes CSVGGVSSGAKNIQYF.

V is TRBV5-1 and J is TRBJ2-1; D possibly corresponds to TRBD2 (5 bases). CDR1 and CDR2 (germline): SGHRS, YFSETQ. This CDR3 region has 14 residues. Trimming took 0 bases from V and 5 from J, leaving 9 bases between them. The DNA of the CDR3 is TGCGCCAGCAGCTTGGATCCGGGAAACAATGAGCAGTTCTTC. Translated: CASSLDPGNNEQFF.

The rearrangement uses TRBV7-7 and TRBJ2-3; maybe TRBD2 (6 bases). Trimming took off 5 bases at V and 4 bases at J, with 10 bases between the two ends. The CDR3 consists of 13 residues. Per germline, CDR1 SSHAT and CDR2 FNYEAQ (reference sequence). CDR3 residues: CASSPGRPDTQYF. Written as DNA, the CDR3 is TGTGCCAGCAGCCCTGGGAGGCCAGATACGCAGTATTTT.

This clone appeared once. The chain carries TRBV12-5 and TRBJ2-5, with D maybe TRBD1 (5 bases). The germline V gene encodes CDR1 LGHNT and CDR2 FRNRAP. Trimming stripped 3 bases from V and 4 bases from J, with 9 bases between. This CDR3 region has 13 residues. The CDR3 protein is CASGLSTGETQYF. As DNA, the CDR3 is TGTGCTAGTGGTTTAAGCACAGGAGAGACCCAGTACTTC. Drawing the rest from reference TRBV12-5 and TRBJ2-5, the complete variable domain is DARVTQTPRHKVTEMGQEVTMRCQPILGHNTVFWYRQTMMQGLELLAYFRNRAPLDDSGMPKDRFSAEMPDATLATLKIQPSEPRDSAVYFCASGLSTGETQYFGPGTRLLVL.

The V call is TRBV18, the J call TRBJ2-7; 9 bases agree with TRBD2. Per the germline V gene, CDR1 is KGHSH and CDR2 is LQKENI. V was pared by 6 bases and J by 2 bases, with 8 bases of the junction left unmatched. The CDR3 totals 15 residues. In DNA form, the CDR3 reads TGTGCCAGCTCGCCCACTAGCGGGCCGCCCTACGAGCAGTACTTC. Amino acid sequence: CASSPTSGPPYEQYF.

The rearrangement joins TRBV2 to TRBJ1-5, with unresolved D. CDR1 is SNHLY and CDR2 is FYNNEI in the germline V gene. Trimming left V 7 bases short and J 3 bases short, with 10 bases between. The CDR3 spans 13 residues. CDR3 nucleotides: TGTGCCAGCACCCCGGGAGCCAATCAGCCCCAGCATTTT. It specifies CASTPGANQPQHF.

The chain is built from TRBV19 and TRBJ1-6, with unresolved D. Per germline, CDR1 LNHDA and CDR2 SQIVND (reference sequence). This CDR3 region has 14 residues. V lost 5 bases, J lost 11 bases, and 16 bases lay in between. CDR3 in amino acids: CASSPSSARTPLHF. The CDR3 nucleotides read TGTGCCAGTAGTCCCTCGTCGGCGCGCACACCCCTCCACTTT.

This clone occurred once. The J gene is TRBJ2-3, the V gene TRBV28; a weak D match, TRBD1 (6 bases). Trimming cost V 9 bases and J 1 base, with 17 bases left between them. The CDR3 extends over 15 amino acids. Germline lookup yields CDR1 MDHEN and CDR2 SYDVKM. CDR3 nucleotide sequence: TGTGCCAGTGCCGCCCGCACAGGGCGCACAGATACGCAGTATTTT. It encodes CASAARTGRTDTQYF.

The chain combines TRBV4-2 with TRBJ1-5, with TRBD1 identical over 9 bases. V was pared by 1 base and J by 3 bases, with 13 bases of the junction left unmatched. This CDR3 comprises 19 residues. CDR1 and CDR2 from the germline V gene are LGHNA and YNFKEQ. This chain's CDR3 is CASSQASYRDRVINQPQHF. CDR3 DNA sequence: TGTGCCAGCAGCCAAGCTTCATACCGGGACAGGGTGATCAATCAGCCCCAGCATTTT.

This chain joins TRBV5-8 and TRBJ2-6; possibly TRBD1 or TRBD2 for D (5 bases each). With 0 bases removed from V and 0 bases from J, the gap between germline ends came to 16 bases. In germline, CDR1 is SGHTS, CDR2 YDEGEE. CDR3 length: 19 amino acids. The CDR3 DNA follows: TGTGCCAGCAGCTTGGCAATGGGACGGATCCTCTCTGGGGCCAACGTCCTGACTTTC. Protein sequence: CASSLAMGRILSGANVLTF.

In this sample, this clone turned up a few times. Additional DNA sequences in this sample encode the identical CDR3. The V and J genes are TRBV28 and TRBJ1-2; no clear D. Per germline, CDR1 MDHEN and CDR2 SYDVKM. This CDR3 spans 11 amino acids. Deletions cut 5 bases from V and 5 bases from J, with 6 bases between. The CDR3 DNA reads TGTGCCAGCAGTGCGGGGTATGGCTACACCTTC. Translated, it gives CASSAGYGYTF.

In DNA, the CDR3 is TGTGCCAGAAGCGGGCGACAGGGAGACTACGAGCAGTACTTC. Amino acid sequence: CARSGRQGDYEQYF. The chain recombines TRBV5-3 with TRBJ2-7; 7 bases fit TRBD1. TRBV5-3 falls under the ORF class, with uncertain function. The CDR3 is 14 amino acids. Germline trimming cut 4 bases from V and 3 bases from J; bases unmatched to any gene: 7.

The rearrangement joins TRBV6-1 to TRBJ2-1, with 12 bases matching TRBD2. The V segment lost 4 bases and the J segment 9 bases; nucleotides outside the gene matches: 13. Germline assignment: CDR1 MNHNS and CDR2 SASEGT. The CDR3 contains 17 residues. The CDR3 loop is CASSAILAGGKRGEQFF. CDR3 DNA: TGTGCCAGCAGTGCAATCCTAGCGGGAGGGAAGAGAGGTGAGCAGTTCTTC.

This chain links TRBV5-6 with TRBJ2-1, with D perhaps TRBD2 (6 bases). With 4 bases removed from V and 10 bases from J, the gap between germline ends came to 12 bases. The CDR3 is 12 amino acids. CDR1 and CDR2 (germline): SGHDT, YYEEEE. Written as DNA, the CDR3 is TGTGCCAGCAGCCCAGTTAGCGGAGAGCAGTTCTTC. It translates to CASSPVSGEQFF.

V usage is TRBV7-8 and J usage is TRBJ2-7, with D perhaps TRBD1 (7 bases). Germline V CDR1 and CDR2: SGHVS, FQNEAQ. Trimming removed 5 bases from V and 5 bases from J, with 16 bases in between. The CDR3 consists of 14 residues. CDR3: CASSARAGGHEQYF. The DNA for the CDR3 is TGTGCCAGCAGCGCCCGGGCAGGGGGGCACGAGCAGTACTTC.

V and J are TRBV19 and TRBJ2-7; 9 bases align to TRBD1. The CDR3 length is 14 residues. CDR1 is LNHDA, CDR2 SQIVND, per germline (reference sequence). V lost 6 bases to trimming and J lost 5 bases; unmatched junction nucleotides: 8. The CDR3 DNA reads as TGTGCCAGTAGCTCCGGGACAGGGATCCACGAGCAGTACTTC. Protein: CASSSGTGIHEQYF.

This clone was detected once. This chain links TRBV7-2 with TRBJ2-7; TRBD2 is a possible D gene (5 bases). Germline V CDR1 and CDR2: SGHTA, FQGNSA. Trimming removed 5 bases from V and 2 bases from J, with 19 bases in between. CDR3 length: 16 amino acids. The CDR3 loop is CASSLIRTSYPYEQYF. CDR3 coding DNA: TGTGCCAGCAGCCTCATAAGGACTTCATACCCCTACGAGCAGTACTTC.

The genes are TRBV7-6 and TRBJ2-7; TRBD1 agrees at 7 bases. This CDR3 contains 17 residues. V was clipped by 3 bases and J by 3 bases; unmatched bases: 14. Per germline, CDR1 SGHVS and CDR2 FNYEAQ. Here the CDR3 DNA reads TGTGCCAGCAGCTTTGTGCCCCCGGGACAGACTCTCTACGAGCAGTACTTC. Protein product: CASSFVPPGQTLYEQYF.

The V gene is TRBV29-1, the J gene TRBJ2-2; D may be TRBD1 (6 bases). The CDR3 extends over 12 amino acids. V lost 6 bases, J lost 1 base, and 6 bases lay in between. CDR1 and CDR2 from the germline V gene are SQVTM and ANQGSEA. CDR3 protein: CSVTGNTGELFF. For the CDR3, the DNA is TGCAGCGTGACAGGGAACACCGGGGAGCTGTTTTTT.

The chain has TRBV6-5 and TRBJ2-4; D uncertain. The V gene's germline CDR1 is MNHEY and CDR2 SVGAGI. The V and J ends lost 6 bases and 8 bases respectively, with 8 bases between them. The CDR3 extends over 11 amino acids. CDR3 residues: CASRLADIQYF. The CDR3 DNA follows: TGTGCCAGCAGGCTTGCGGACATTCAGTACTTC.

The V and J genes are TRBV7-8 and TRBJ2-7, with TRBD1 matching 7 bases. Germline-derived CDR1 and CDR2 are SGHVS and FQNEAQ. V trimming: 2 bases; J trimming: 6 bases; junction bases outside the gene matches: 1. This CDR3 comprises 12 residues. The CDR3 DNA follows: TGTGCCAGCAGCTTATCAGGGGGCGAGCAGTACTTC. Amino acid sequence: CASSLSGGEQYF.

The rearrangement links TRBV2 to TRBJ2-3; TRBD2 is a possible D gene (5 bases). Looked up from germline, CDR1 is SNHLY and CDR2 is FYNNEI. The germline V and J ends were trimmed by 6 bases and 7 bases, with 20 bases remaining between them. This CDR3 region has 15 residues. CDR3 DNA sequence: TGTGCCAGCAGCCAGACTAACCCCCGACTAAATACGCAGTATTTT. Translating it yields CASSQTNPRLNTQYF.

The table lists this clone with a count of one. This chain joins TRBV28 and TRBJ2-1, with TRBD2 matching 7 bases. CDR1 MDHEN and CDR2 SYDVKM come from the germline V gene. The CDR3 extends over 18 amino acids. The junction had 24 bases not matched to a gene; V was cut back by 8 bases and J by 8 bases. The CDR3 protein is CASFQLASPGGESDEQFF. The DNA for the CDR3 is TGTGCCAGCTTCCAATTGGCCAGTCCGGGGGGAGAGAGCGATGAGCAGTTCTTC.

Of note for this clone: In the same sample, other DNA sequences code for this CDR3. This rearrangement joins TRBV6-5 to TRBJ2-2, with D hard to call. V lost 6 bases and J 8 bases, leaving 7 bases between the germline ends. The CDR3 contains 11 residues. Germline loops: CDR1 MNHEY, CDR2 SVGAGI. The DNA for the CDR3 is TGTGCCAGCAGGGGCGCAGGGGAGCTGTTTTTT. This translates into CASRGAGELFF.

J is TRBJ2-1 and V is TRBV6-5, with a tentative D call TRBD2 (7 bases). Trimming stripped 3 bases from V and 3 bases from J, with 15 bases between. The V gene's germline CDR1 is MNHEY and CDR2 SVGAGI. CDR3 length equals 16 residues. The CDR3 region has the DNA TGTGCCAGCAGTTATCTCCCGGGGGGCTTCTACAATGAGCAGTTCTTC. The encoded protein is CASSYLPGGFYNEQFF.